This T cell receptor (beta chain) derives from a study of radiotherapy plus CTLA-4 blockade in lung cancer. This table comes from immunoSEQ multiplex PCR, and its TCRdb copy is limited to in-frame clones, with some not included. In the table there are roughly 59,000 clones, under 75% of which are singletons. About this clone: Its antigen is not identified.

General study findings and limits: Tumor-derived TCR clones expanded in blood after radiotherapy plus ipilimumab.

Germline CDR1 is MNHEY and CDR2 is SMNVEV (reference sequence). This CDR3 region has 12 residues. V was cut by 4 bases and J by 7 bases, with 7 bases left in between. The input for sequencing was peripheral blood, taken from a patient treated with radiotherapy plus ipilimumab. The chain combines TRBV27 with TRBJ2-2; D gene unclear. The sequence was collected from a human donor with non-small cell lung cancer whose response to radiotherapy plus ipilimumab could not be evaluated. The DNA for the CDR3 is TGTGCCAGCAGTTCCGGAGACGGGGAGCTGTTTTTT. Translating it yields CASSSGDGELFF.